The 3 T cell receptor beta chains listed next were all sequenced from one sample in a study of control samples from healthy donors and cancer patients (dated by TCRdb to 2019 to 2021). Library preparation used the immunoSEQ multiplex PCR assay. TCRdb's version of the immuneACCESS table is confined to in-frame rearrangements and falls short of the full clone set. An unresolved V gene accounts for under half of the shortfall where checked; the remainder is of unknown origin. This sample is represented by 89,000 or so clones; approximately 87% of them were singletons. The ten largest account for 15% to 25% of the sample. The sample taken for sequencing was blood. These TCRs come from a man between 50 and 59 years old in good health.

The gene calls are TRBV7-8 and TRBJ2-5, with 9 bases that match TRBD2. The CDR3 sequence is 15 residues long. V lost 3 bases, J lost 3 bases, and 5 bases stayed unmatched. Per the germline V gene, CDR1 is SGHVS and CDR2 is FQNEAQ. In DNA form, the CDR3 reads TGTGCCAGCAGCTTCTCGGGACTAGCTAAAGAGACCCAGTACTTC. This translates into CASSFSGLAKETQYF.

The CDR3 DNA sequence: TGTGCCAGCAGCGGGGGGGCATTTTCCACAGATACGCAGTATTTT. Its translation: CASSGGAFSTDTQYF. The J gene is TRBJ2-3, the V gene TRBV11-3; the D gene is possibly TRBD2 (7 bases). Germline CDR1 reads SGHNT; CDR2 reads YENEEA. V lost 5 bases to trimming and J lost 2 bases, with 14 bases between them. The CDR3 runs 15 residues.

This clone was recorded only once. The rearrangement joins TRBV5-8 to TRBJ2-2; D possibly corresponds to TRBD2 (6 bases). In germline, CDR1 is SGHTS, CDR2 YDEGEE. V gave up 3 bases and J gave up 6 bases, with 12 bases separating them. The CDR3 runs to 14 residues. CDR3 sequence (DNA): TGTGCCAGCAGCTGGGGAGGTGGCCCCGGGGAGCTGTTTTTT. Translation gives CASSWGGGPGELFF.